Listed below are T cell receptor beta chains from one sample, sequenced in a study of T-cell reconstitution after alpha-beta-depleted transplantation in children. From the PCR reads, TCRdb called clonotypes with MiXCR, one entry per CDR3 protein. The data hold 200,000 to 300,000 distinct CDR3 sequences, with just under 8.5% observed a single time. Here the sequenced sample was PBMCs, mostly from graft donor cells, taken 180 days after TCRalphabeta/CD19-depleted stem cell transplant. Every receptor here comes from a male patient aged 10 to 17 who had a stem cell transplant for acute lymphoblastic leukemia, so the T cells may come from the graft donor. Each CDR3 is given with its conserved first and last residue. A D gene is named only where the DNA matches it firmly. Not all rows give a size; the values are once, few, many and, for expanded clones, a class.

abundance	v_gene	d_gene	j_gene	CDR3nt	CDR3aa
many	TRBV3-1	-	TRBJ2-3	TGTGCCAGCAGTCTAACAGGGTTCACAGATACGCAGTATTTT	CASSLTGFTDTQYF
many	TRBV9	-	TRBJ2-5	TGTGCCAGCAGCGTCGGGGACCCCAGGGGAGAGACCCAGTACTTC	CASSVGDPRGETQYF
many	TRBV12-3/TRBV12-4	-	TRBJ2-6	TGTGCCAGCAGTTTAAGTTCCTCTGGGGCCAACGTCCTGACTTTC	CASSLSSSGANVLTF
many	TRBV9	-	TRBJ2-6	TGTGCCAGCAGCGTAGTAGGCGGCTCTGGGGCCAACGTCCTGACTTTC	CASSVVGGSGANVLTF
few	TRBV5-5	-	TRBJ2-7	TGTGCCAGCAGCCCGACCCCCAGACTAGTACTCGAGCAGTACTTC	CASSPTPRLVLEQYF
many	TRBV28	-	TRBJ1-2	TGTGCCAGCAGTTTATGGAGGGTATACACCTTC	CASSLWRVYTF
many	TRBV9	TRBD1	TRBJ1-4	TGTGCCAGCAGCCTCGCGGCAGGGGGAAAGCCAACTAATGAAAAACTGTTTTTT	CASSLAAGGKPTNEKLFF
many	TRBV28	-	TRBJ1-2	TGTGCCAGCAGTTTACCTAATGGCTACACCTTC	CASSLPNGYTF
many	TRBV6-6	-	TRBJ1-2	TGTGCCAGCAGTGTACAGGGAAGACAGGGCTACACCTTC	CASSVQGRQGYTF
many	TRBV2	TRBD1	TRBJ1-2	TGTGCCAGCACAAGGGACAGGGAGTATGGCTACACCTTC	CASTRDREYGYTF
-	TRBV4-1	TRBD2	TRBJ2-5	TGCGCCAGCAGCCAGAGGTCGCTAGCGGGGGCTCAAGAGACCCAGTACTTC	CASSQRSLAGAQETQYF
many	TRBV12-3/TRBV12-4	-	TRBJ1-1	TGTGCCAGCAGCGGCAGGGACGCTGAAGCTTTCTTT	CASSGRDAEAFF
many	TRBV6-2/TRBV6-3	TRBD1	TRBJ1-1	TGTGCCAGCAGTTACTTGCCGGGACAGGGAACGGACACTGAAGCTTTCTTT	CASSYLPGQGTDTEAFF
many	TRBV24-1	-	TRBJ2-1	TGTGCCACCAGTGCCCGAGGAGGGGGTTGGGATGAGCAGTTCTTC	CATSARGGGWDEQFF
few	TRBV7-9	-	TRBJ1-5	TGTGCCAGCAGCTTAGGCCAGGTGGGGCCCCAGCATTTT	CASSLGQVGPQHF
many	TRBV12-5	TRBD1	TRBJ1-1	TGTGCTAGTGGCCAGGACAGGGGATTCACTGAAGCTTTCTTT	CASGQDRGFTEAFF
many	TRBV10-3	TRBD1	TRBJ2-1	TGTGCCACCGGACAGGGCTACAATGAGCAGTTCTTC	CATGQGYNEQFF
many	TRBV29-1	TRBD1	TRBJ1-2	TGCAGCGTGGTCGGGACAGCTAACTATGGCTACACCTTC	CSVVGTANYGYTF
many	TRBV25-1	-	TRBJ2-3	TGTGCCAGCAGTGATTTGGCAGATACGCAGTATTTT	CASSDLADTQYF
many	TRBV9	-	TRBJ2-2	TGTGCCAGCAGCGTAGATCACGCCGGGGAGCTGTTTTTT	CASSVDHAGELFF
many	TRBV12-3/TRBV12-4	-	TRBJ1-2	TGTGCCAGCAGTTTAGGCACAGGTTTCTATGGCTACACCTTC	CASSLGTGFYGYTF
many	TRBV10-3	TRBD2	TRBJ2-1	TGTGCCATCAGTAGGACTAGCGGGGGTTTTAGCAATGAGCAGTTCTTC	CAISRTSGGFSNEQFF
many	TRBV4-1	TRBD2	TRBJ2-1	TGCGCCAGCAGCCACGGACTAGCGGGACCCTACAATGAGCAGTTCTTC	CASSHGLAGPYNEQFF
many	TRBV7-2	TRBD1	TRBJ2-3	TGTGCCAGCAGCTTAATAGGGACAGGGACAGATACGCAGTATTTT	CASSLIGTGTDTQYF